This passage covers 20 T cell receptor beta chains from one sample sequenced in a study of blood T cell repertoires in COVID-19. TCRdb's table, derived via immunoSEQ multiplex PCR, lists solely in-frame clones and lacks some. The sample lists under 250,000 clones; about 83% were seen once. Sequences were obtained from peripheral blood. The receptors shown here come from a human donor in a cohort sampled during active COVID-19.

V is TRBV19 and J is TRBJ1-1; TRBD1 might be the D (6 bases). Per the germline V gene, CDR1 is LNHDA and CDR2 is SQIVND (reference sequence). The germline V and J ends were trimmed by 2 bases and 2 bases, with 9 bases remaining between them. CDR3 length: 14 residues. The CDR3 nucleotides are TGTGCCAGTAGTATAAGGACAGTTAACACTGAAGCTTTCTTT. It yields the protein CASSIRTVNTEAFF.

This clone was recorded many times. This specimen includes other DNA sequences encoding the same CDR3. The chain carries TRBV5-4 and TRBJ2-2; D unclear. Looked up from germline, CDR1 is SGHNT and CDR2 is YYREEE (reference sequence). Trimming removed 4 bases at V and 1 base at J, with 5 bases between. CDR3 length equals 13 residues. The CDR3 sequence: CASSQKNTGELFF. In DNA form, the CDR3 reads TGTGCCAGCAGCCAAAAGAACACCGGGGAGCTGTTTTTT.

The genes are TRBV7-2 and TRBJ2-7, with D tentatively TRBD2 (6 bases). The germline gives CDR1 SGHTA, CDR2 FQGNSA. The CDR3 is made up of 14 amino acids. V lost 8 bases and J 7 bases, leaving 21 bases between the germline ends. CDR3 sequence: CASSLSGPGREQYF. DNA for the CDR3: TGTGCCAGCTCCTTGTCTGGGCCTGGGAGGGAGCAGTACTTC.

The chain is built from TRBV5-6 and TRBJ2-7; D unclear. V lost 0 bases and J lost 0, with 19 bases in between. The CDR3 runs 18 residues. In germline, CDR1 is SGHDT, CDR2 YYEEEE. The CDR3 loop reads CASSLGLGERLSSYEQYF. The CDR3 coding sequence is TGTGCCAGCAGCTTGGGCCTAGGAGAACGGCTATCCTCCTACGAGCAGTACTTC.

The CDR3 coding sequence is TGTGCCAGCAGTCTGGTCGGAAACATTCAGTACTTC. This sequence encodes CASSLVGNIQYF. This sequence joins TRBV28 and TRBJ2-4; no reliable D call. Germline CDR1 is MDHEN and CDR2 is SYDVKM. Trimming pared 5 bases from V and 6 bases from J, leaving 8 bases between. The CDR3 is 12 amino acids.

This chain connects TRBV27 to TRBJ1-2, with D possibly TRBD1 on 6 matching bases. There are 13 residues in the CDR3. V dropped 4 bases and J dropped 2 bases, with 8 bases sitting between them. Germline CDR1 and CDR2: MNHEY and SMNVEV (reference sequence). CDR3 DNA sequence: TGTGCCAGCAGTTCCAGGGGCAACTATGGCTACACCTTC. This encodes CASSSRGNYGYTF.

The chain has TRBV14 and TRBJ1-2; the D is unclear. CDR1 SGHDN and CDR2 FVKESK come from the germline V gene. This CDR3 region has 16 residues. Trimming pared 0 bases from V and 7 bases from J, leaving 18 bases between. CDR3 DNA: TGTGCCAGCAGCCAAGATCCGGCCGGGCGGGTGTCTGGCTACACCTTC. Its translation is CASSQDPAGRVSGYTF.

In this sample, this clone turned up a few times. The genes are TRBV5-4 and TRBJ1-6, with D unclear. Trimming removed 0 bases from V and 10 bases from J, with 17 bases in between. The CDR3 consists of 16 residues. Germline lookup yields CDR1 SGHNT and CDR2 YYREEE (reference sequence). Here the CDR3 reads CASSLVGTGVRSPLHF. CDR3 nucleotide sequence: TGTGCCAGCAGCTTGGTCGGTACCGGGGTGAGGTCACCCCTCCACTTT. The whole variable domain, filled in from reference TRBV5-4 and TRBJ1-6, reads ETGVTQSPTHLIKTRGQQVTLRCSSQSGHNTVSWYQQALGQGPQFIFQYYREEENGRGNFPPRFSGLQFPNYSSELNVNALELDDSALYLCASSLVGTGVRSPLHFGNGTRLTVT.

V gene TRBV30 combines with J gene TRBJ1-2, with 12 bases fitting TRBD1. Trimming at V came to 1 base and at J to 2 bases, leaving 5 bases not matched to a gene. Germline V CDR1 and CDR2: GTSNPN, SVGIG (reference sequence). This CDR3 is built from 16 residues. This CDR3 reads CAWSAGQGARNYGYTF. The CDR3 nucleotides are TGTGCCTGGAGTGCGGGACAGGGGGCTAGGAACTATGGCTACACCTTC.

The CDR3 is CASGTGLSSYEQYF. In nucleotides, the CDR3 is TGTGCTAGTGGTACGGGACTGTCGTCCTACGAGCAGTACTTC. This chain joins TRBV12-5 and TRBJ2-7, with D maybe TRBD2 (6 bases). The ends were cut back, 5 bases at V and 1 base at J, with 12 bases in the middle. The CDR3 is made up of 14 amino acids. Germline CDR1 LGHNT, CDR2 FRNRAP.

This clone was detected a few times. The rearrangement links TRBV7-8 to TRBJ2-2; 7 nucleotides agree with TRBD2. CDR1 is SGHVS, CDR2 FQNEAQ, per germline. V lost 5 bases to trimming and J lost 6 bases; unmatched junction nucleotides: 3. The CDR3 runs to 13 residues. CDR3 protein: CASSPTSPGELFF. CDR3 DNA: TGTGCCAGCAGCCCGACTAGCCCCGGGGAGCTGTTTTTT.

The chain uses TRBV9 and TRBJ2-3; 7 nucleotides match TRBD2. Germline CDR1 SGDLS, CDR2 YYNGEE. This CDR3 is built from 15 residues. V lost 0 bases and J lost 6; bases outside the gene matches: 7. CDR3 sequence reads: CASSVEGGGGDTQYF. CDR3 in DNA: TGTGCCAGCAGCGTAGAAGGCGGCGGGGGTGATACGCAGTATTTT.

This clone was seen only a few times. The chain carries TRBV5-1 and TRBJ1-2; D gene unclear. Trimming removed 0 bases from V and 3 bases from J, with 9 bases in between. The length of the CDR3 is 14 residues. Germline CDR1 SGHRS, CDR2 YFSETQ. CDR3 nucleotide sequence: TGCGCCAGCAGCTTGGCTGGCAGTTACTATGGCTACACCTTC. It translates to CASSLAGSYYGYTF.

This chain connects TRBV7-2 to TRBJ2-1, with 8 bases lining up with TRBD2. The CDR3 spans 15 residues. From germline, CDR1 is SGHTA and CDR2 FQGNSA. With 3 bases clipped from V and 6 bases from J, the junction kept 7 bases outside the gene matches. This CDR3 reads CASSFIAGTGNEQFF. The DNA of the CDR3 is TGTGCCAGCAGCTTCATAGCGGGAACGGGCAATGAGCAGTTCTTC.

In DNA form, the CDR3 reads TGTGCCACCAGCATACGGCGGGGGGTCGGCACAGATACGCAGTATTTT. The encoded protein is CATSIRRGVGTDTQYF. This chain uses TRBV15 with TRBJ2-3; TRBD2 aligns across 8 bases. The CDR3 is made up of 16 amino acids. CDR1 and CDR2 (germline): LNHNV, YYDKDF (reference sequence). V was clipped by 4 bases and J by 1 base; unmatched bases: 7.

This clone has a handful of counts. The chain uses TRBV19 and TRBJ2-1; 7 bases map to TRBD2. The ends lost 4 bases at V and 3 bases at J; junction bases unmatched: 3. Germline V CDR1 and CDR2: LNHDA, SQIVND (reference sequence). The length of the CDR3 is 14 residues. The CDR3 spells CASSKGTNYNEQFF. As DNA, the CDR3 is TGTGCCAGTAGTAAGGGGACTAACTACAATGAGCAGTTCTTC.

About this clone: Additional DNA sequences in this sample encode the identical CDR3. The rearrangement uses TRBV28 and TRBJ2-7; no clear D gene. Germline values: CDR1 MDHEN, CDR2 SYDVKM. The V end lost 1 base, the J end lost 3 bases, and 4 bases lay between the germline ends. This CDR3 is built from 12 residues. The CDR3 spells CASSLSGYEQYF. In nucleotides, the CDR3 is TGTGCCAGCAGTTTATCAGGCTACGAGCAGTACTTC.

The rearrangement uses TRBV5-1 and TRBJ1-5, with no clear D. Germline V gene sequence: CDR1 SGHRS, CDR2 YFSETQ. The V end lost 0 bases, the J end lost 7 bases, and 11 bases lay between the germline ends. This CDR3 has 14 residues. This CDR3 reads CASSLDSGSQPQHF. The CDR3 DNA reads as TGCGCCAGCAGCTTGGATTCGGGGTCGCAGCCCCAGCATTTT. The entire variable domain, with the rest obtained from reference TRBV5-1 and TRBJ1-5, is as follows: KAGVTQTPRYLIKTRGQQVTLSCSPISGHRSVSWYQQTPGQGLQFLFEYFSETQRNKGNFPGRFSGRQFSNSRSEMNVSTLELGDSALYLCASSLDSGSQPQHFGDGTRLSIL.

The CDR3: CASSAGLTGGTGELFF. In DNA, the CDR3 is TGTGCCAGCAGCGCTGGGTTGACAGGGGGCACCGGGGAGCTGTTTTTT. The J gene is TRBJ2-2, the V gene TRBV9; 9 bases match TRBD1. There are 16 residues in the CDR3. Germline V CDR1 and CDR2: SGDLS, YYNGEE. The V and J ends lost 3 bases and 4 bases, in that order; junction bases with no gene match: 7.

Comments on this clone: This may stem from a read error, because a much larger clone lies one nucleotide away. The chain links TRBV5-1 to TRBJ2-7; 8 nucleotides agree with TRBD2. This CDR3 region has 14 residues. Germline lookup yields CDR1 SGHRS and CDR2 YFSETQ. The CDR3 loop reads CVSSPSGSYYEQYF. The CDR3 DNA follows: TGCGTCAGCAGCCCCAGCGGGAGTTATTACGAGCAGTACTTC.